Below are 9 T cell receptor beta chains sequenced from a single sample in a study of T cell changes during pregnancy in multiple sclerosis. Method: immunoSEQ multiplex PCR; TCRdb's copy keeps in-frame clones and lacks some. This repertoire shows roughly 80,000 clones, about 90% found once; its top ten account for about 2.5%. The source was peripheral blood, collected before pregnancy. Source of these receptors: a female donor with multiple sclerosis, enrolled in a pregnancy study.

This clone was seen just once. The chain has TRBV29-1 and TRBJ2-2; 9 bases are shared with TRBD2. V shed 4 bases, J shed 5 bases, and the junction held 11 bases outside the gene matches. Per the germline V gene, CDR1 is SQVTM and CDR2 is ANQGSEA. The CDR3 loop spans 16 amino acids. The chain's CDR3 is CSVVEAGGPGTGELFF. The CDR3, as DNA: TGCAGCGTTGTTGAGGCGGGAGGGCCGGGAACCGGGGAGCTGTTTTTT.

This chain links TRBV28 with TRBJ1-5, with D perhaps matching TRBD1 (5 bases). Germline V gene lookup returns CDR1 MDHEN and CDR2 SYDVKM. CDR3 size: 14 residues. Trimming shortened V by 1 base and J by 6 bases, and 10 bases separated the two germline ends. CDR3 region: CASSLYTQGQPQHF. In DNA form, the CDR3 reads TGTGCCAGCAGTTTATACACCCAGGGTCAGCCCCAGCATTTT.

This clone has just one count. The chain recombines TRBV5-4 with TRBJ2-2, with TRBD2 matching over 10 bases. In germline, CDR1 is SGHNT, CDR2 YYREEE (reference sequence). The CDR3 totals 16 residues. Germline trimming cut 4 bases from V and 0 bases from J; bases unmatched to any gene: 3. The CDR3 loop is CASSGGTSANTGELFF. CDR3 sequence (DNA): TGTGCCAGCAGCGGCGGGACTAGCGCGAACACCGGGGAGCTGTTTTTT.

The chain combines TRBV15 with TRBJ2-3; 8 bases line up with TRBD2. Germline trimming cut 0 bases from V and 6 bases from J; bases unmatched to any gene: 8. This CDR3 spans 16 amino acids. Germline CDR1 reads LNHNV; CDR2 reads YYDKDF (reference sequence). The CDR3 DNA follows: TGTGCCACCAGCAGAGATCAGGCGGGGGGACTGGATACGCAGTATTTT. Protein: CATSRDQAGGLDTQYF.

This rearrangement joins TRBV6-6 to TRBJ1-5; 10 positions agree with TRBD1. The junction had 2 bases not matched to a gene; V was cut back by 5 bases and J by 1 base. The CDR3 has 15 residues. Germline assignment: CDR1 MNHNY and CDR2 SVGAGI (reference sequence). The CDR3 DNA reads as TGTGCCAGCAGTCGGGACAGGGGAAGCAATCAGCCCCAGCATTTT. This gives the protein CASSRDRGSNQPQHF.

The chain uses TRBV7-9 and TRBJ1-1; D gene unclear. Germline CDR1 SEHNR, CDR2 FQNEAQ (reference sequence). Trimming cost V 5 bases and J 7 bases, with 11 bases left between them. This CDR3 is built from 12 residues. The CDR3 is CASSTERIEAFF. The CDR3 DNA reads TGTGCCAGCAGCACAGAACGGATTGAAGCTTTCTTT.

The rearrangement uses TRBV6-6 and TRBJ1-3; 7 bases match TRBD1. Germline V lookup: CDR1 MNHNY, CDR2 SVGAGI (reference sequence). There are 14 residues in the CDR3. V was clipped by 8 bases and J by 3 bases; unmatched bases: 7. CDR3 sequence: CASWGQIYGNTIYF. The CDR3 nucleotides are TGTGCCAGCTGGGGACAGATCTATGGAAACACCATATATTTT.

The CDR3 is CASSSSGRIETQYF. CDR3 in DNA: TGTGCCAGCAGCTCGAGCGGGCGCATAGAGACCCAGTACTTC. J is TRBJ2-5 and V is TRBV7-9, with a tentative D call TRBD2 (6 bases). The CDR3 contains 14 residues. Trimming removed 4 bases at V and 4 bases at J, with 13 bases between. Germline CDR1 reads SEHNR; CDR2 reads FQNEAQ (reference sequence).

This sequence joins TRBV25-1 and TRBJ2-2, with TRBD2 as a possible D gene (6 bases). V dropped 3 bases and J dropped 6 bases, with 8 bases sitting between them. Germline-derived CDR1 and CDR2 are MGHDK and SYGVNS. This CDR3 region has 13 residues. CDR3 sequence: CASSERRAGELFF. The CDR3 region has the DNA TGTGCCAGCAGTGAGCGGAGGGCCGGGGAGCTGTTTTTT.